The source of this T cell receptor (beta chain) is a study of long-term antiretroviral therapy in people with HIV. The CDR3 extends over 16 amino acids. J gave up 0 bases and V 6 bases, and 8 bases lay outside the gene matches. Germline V gene sequence: CDR1 LNHDA, CDR2 SQIVND (reference sequence). Version v3.0 of the immunoSEQ assay ran at survey level. Measured with immunoSEQ multiplex PCR; TCRdb has only the in-frame clones, and not every one. The repertoire holds about 43,000 clones, around 86% seen once, with 5.1% in the top ten. The rearrangement joins TRBV19 to TRBJ1-5; TRBD1 matches 7 bases. The clonotype was recovered from a woman aged 50 to 60 with HIV. The sample in question was unsorted PBMCs, obtained 0.1 years before starting antiretroviral therapy. The CDR3 is CASRAGGSYSNQPQHF. The CDR3 region has the DNA TGTGCCAGTAGGGCAGGGGGAAGTTATAGCAATCAGCCCCAGCATTTT.